A single sample gave rise to the 24 T cell receptor beta chains below, sequenced in a study of brain T cells in children with intractable seizures. Assay used: immunoSEQ multiplex PCR; TCRdb lists only in-frame clones, some missing. This table has approximately 330,000 clones, over 90% appearing once. Described time point: blood from clinic visit 5 months post-surgery; TSC patient then seizure free. Sequencing was performed on peripheral blood, taken 4 to 6 months after surgery. These receptors all stem from a boy younger than two with tuberous sclerosis and intractable seizures.

The V and J genes are TRBV6-5 and TRBJ1-1, with D possibly matching TRBD1 (6 bases). Trimming removed 1 base at V and 2 bases at J, with 11 bases between. Germline V lookup: CDR1 MNHEY, CDR2 SVGAGI. The CDR3 has 15 amino acids. The CDR3 is CASSYLKTGNTEAFF. The CDR3 DNA follows: TGTGCCAGCAGTTACTTGAAGACAGGTAACACTGAAGCTTTCTTT.

The chain combines TRBV7-2 with TRBJ2-7, with 10 bases aligning to TRBD2. Germline V gene sequence: CDR1 SGHTA, CDR2 FQGNSA. CDR3 length: 18 amino acids. Germline trimming cut 6 bases from V and 4 bases from J; bases unmatched to any gene: 18. CDR3 residues: CASSLEPSGGQNIYEQYF. CDR3 coding DNA: TGTGCCAGCAGTCTAGAGCCTAGCGGGGGACAGAATATATACGAGCAGTACTTC.

A single count supports this clone. The V gene is TRBV13, the J gene TRBJ2-1; TRBD2 matches 7 bases. CDR1 PRHDT and CDR2 FYEKMQ come from the germline V gene (reference sequence). The V segment lost 3 bases and the J segment 7 bases; nucleotides outside the gene matches: 12. This CDR3 spans 16 amino acids. CDR3 in amino acids: CASSFRSGTIINEQFF. CDR3 in DNA: TGTGCCAGCAGCTTCAGATCGGGGACTATTATAAATGAGCAGTTCTTC.

The J gene is TRBJ2-7, the V gene TRBV5-1; 7 bases fit TRBD2. The germline gives CDR1 SGHRS, CDR2 YFSETQ. V lost 4 bases and J lost 1; bases outside the gene matches: 5. The CDR3 runs to 14 residues. The CDR3 spells CASSPGGRSYEQYF. Here the CDR3 DNA reads TGCGCCAGCAGCCCGGGGGGACGGTCCTACGAGCAGTACTTC.

This CDR3 reads CATSRSFTPGSEQFF. As DNA, the CDR3 is TGTGCCACCAGCAGATCCTTTACTCCCGGGAGCGAGCAGTTCTTC. The V call is TRBV15, the J call TRBJ2-1; tentative D call: TRBD2 (6 bases). Germline assignment: CDR1 LNHNV and CDR2 YYDKDF (reference sequence). CDR3 length: 15 amino acids. V was shortened by 2 bases and J by 10 bases, with 18 bases between the two germline ends.

This rearrangement joins TRBV24-1 to TRBJ2-1; 10 bases fit TRBD2. Trimming cost V 4 bases and J 7 bases; bases outside gene matches: 9. CDR1 is KGHDR and CDR2 is SFDVKD in the germline V gene. This CDR3 region has 16 residues. In nucleotides, the CDR3 is TGTGCCACCAGTGACCCCAGTAATAGCGGGAGGAATGAGCAGTTCTTC. This translates into CATSDPSNSGRNEQFF.

The chain carries TRBV7-2 and TRBJ2-2; D remains unclear. V was pared by 0 bases and J by 5 bases, with 16 bases between. The V gene's germline CDR1 is SGHTA and CDR2 FQGNSA. The CDR3 is made up of 17 amino acids. The CDR3 coding sequence is TGTGCCAGCAGCTTAGCGCGAGTCTCGACGTTAACCGGGGAGCTGTTTTTT. Translated: CASSLARVSTLTGELFF. Complete variable domain (other parts from reference TRBV7-2 and TRBJ2-2): GAGVSQSPSNKVTEKGKDVELRCDPISGHTALYWYRQSLGQGLEFLIYFQGNSAPDKSGLPSDRFSAERTGGSVSTLTIQRTQQEDSAVYLCASSLARVSTLTGELFFGEGSRLTVL.

The V call is TRBV15, the J call TRBJ1-6; maybe TRBD1 (5 bases). The CDR3 is 14 amino acids. Germline V gene data show CDR1 as LNHNV and CDR2 as YYDKDF (reference sequence). Trimming removed 5 bases at V and 6 bases at J, with 11 bases between. CDR3 bases: TGTGCCACCAGCTGGGGGGGATCTAATTCACCCCTCCACTTT. It encodes CATSWGGSNSPLHF. Combining the CDR3 with reference TRBV15 and TRBJ1-6 gives the whole variable domain DAMVIQNPRYQVTQFGKPVTLSCSQTLNHNVMYWYQQKSSQAPKLLFHYYDKDFNNEADTPDNFQSRRPNTSFCFLDIRSPGLGDTAMYLCATSWGGSNSPLHFGNGTRLTVT.

The chain has TRBV7-9 and TRBJ1-4; TRBD1 aligns across 8 bases. Trimming removed 4 bases from V and 7 bases from J; junction bases left unmatched: 5. The CDR3 is 14 amino acids. Germline CDR1 is SEHNR and CDR2 is FQNEAQ (reference sequence). The CDR3: CASSWAGGSEKLFF. The CDR3 nucleotides read TGTGCCAGCAGCTGGGCAGGGGGCAGTGAAAAACTGTTTTTT. Supplemented by reference TRBV7-9 and TRBJ1-4, the full variable domain reads DTGVSQNPRHKITKRGQNVTFRCDPISEHNRLYWYRQTLGQGPEFLTYFQNEAQLEKSRLLSDRFSAERPKGSFSTLEIQRTEQGDSAMYLCASSWAGGSEKLFFGSGTQLSVL.

This clone came up a few times. The CDR3 DNA follows: TGTGCCAGCAGTGAAATATCGGCCTCTAACTATGGCTACACCTTC. Translating it yields CASSEISASNYGYTF. This sequence joins TRBV6-1 and TRBJ1-2, with no clear D. CDR3 length: 15 residues. V was trimmed by 2 bases and J by 0 bases, leaving 10 bases between them. CDR1 is MNHNS and CDR2 is SASEGT in the germline V gene.

The chain employs TRBV7-2 and TRBJ1-6, with 7 bases fitting TRBD1. CDR3 length equals 15 residues. Germline trimming cut 5 bases from V and 6 bases from J; bases unmatched to any gene: 7. Germline V gene lookup returns CDR1 SGHTA and CDR2 FQGNSA. CDR3 residues: CASSRPTGSNSPLHF. In DNA, the CDR3 is TGTGCCAGCAGCCGCCCGACAGGGAGTAATTCACCCCTCCACTTT.

The chain couples TRBV7-9 to TRBJ2-2; 9 positions agree with TRBD2. The CDR3 contains 19 residues. The V segment lost 1 base and the J segment 4 bases; nucleotides outside the gene matches: 13. CDR1 is SEHNR, CDR2 FQNEAQ, per germline (reference sequence). The CDR3 spells CASSLGRMAGGPGTGELFF. CDR3 DNA sequence: TGTGCCAGCAGCTTAGGGAGAATGGCGGGGGGGCCTGGCACCGGGGAGCTGTTTTTT.

CDR3 loop: CASSLDSLNTGELFF. Here the CDR3 DNA reads TGTGCCAGCAGCCTAGACAGCCTAAACACCGGGGAGCTGTTTTTT. The rearrangement joins TRBV7-9 to TRBJ2-2, with a tentative D call TRBD1 (5 bases). This CDR3 spans 15 amino acids. In germline, CDR1 is SEHNR, CDR2 FQNEAQ (reference sequence). The germline V and J ends were trimmed by 5 bases and 2 bases, with 12 bases remaining between them.

This sequence joins TRBV4-1 and TRBJ2-1; D could derive from TRBD1 or TRBD2 (5 bases each). CDR3 length equals 14 residues. The V gene lost 2 bases and the J gene lost 9 bases, with 14 bases spanning the gap. Germline assignment: CDR1 MGHRA and CDR2 YSYEKL. CDR3: CASSQLGERGEQFF. The CDR3, as DNA: TGCGCCAGCAGCCAATTGGGAGAGAGGGGTGAGCAGTTCTTC.

The V call is TRBV5-4, the J call TRBJ2-5; 13 nucleotides align to TRBD2. CDR3 size: 15 residues. Unmatched junction bases numbered 4, after V lost 3 bases and J lost 5 bases. Germline values: CDR1 SGHNT, CDR2 YYREEE (reference sequence). Here the CDR3 reads CASSSGLAGRETQYF. In DNA form, the CDR3 reads TGTGCCAGCAGCTCGGGACTAGCGGGGAGGGAGACCCAGTACTTC.

The chain links TRBV6-4 to TRBJ1-2, with unresolved D. Germline V gene sequence: CDR1 MRHNA, CDR2 SNTAGT. V lost 3 bases to trimming and J lost 0 bases, with 5 bases between them. This CDR3 comprises 13 residues. The DNA for the CDR3 is TGTGCCAGCAGTGAAGTTCCTAACTATGGCTACACCTTC. Translated: CASSEVPNYGYTF.

The chain joins TRBV25-1 to TRBJ1-1, with a tentative D call TRBD1 (5 bases). V lost 6 bases and J lost 4, with 9 bases in between. The germline CDR1 and CDR2 sequences are MGHDK and SYGVNS. The CDR3 has 12 amino acids. DNA of the CDR3: TGTGCCAGCAGCGCTAGGGGCACTGAAGCTTTCTTT. This codes for CASSARGTEAFF.

This chain links TRBV6-6 with TRBJ2-7; 10 bases align to TRBD1. The germline V gene encodes CDR1 MNHNY and CDR2 SVGAGI (reference sequence). There are 15 residues in the CDR3. Losses at the gene ends were 7 bases for V and 3 bases for J; bases not matched to a gene: 9. In DNA, the CDR3 is TGTGCCAGCATTATGCACCGGGACAGGGGCTACGAGCAGTACTTC. Translated: CASIMHRDRGYEQYF.

J is TRBJ2-3 and V is TRBV10-1; D uncertain. This CDR3 is built from 12 residues. In germline, CDR1 is WNHNN, CDR2 SYGVQD (reference sequence). The V and J ends lost 1 base and 8 bases respectively, with 7 bases between them. The CDR3: CASSEFLVTQYF. The CDR3 DNA follows: TGCGCCAGCAGTGAGTTCTTGGTTACGCAGTATTTT.

Details on this clone: Sequence at one end of the junction differs from germline and may be a read error. J is TRBJ2-7 and V is TRBV7-7; D remains unclear. This CDR3 has 13 amino acids. CDR1 is SSHAT and CDR2 is FNYEAQ in the germline V gene (reference sequence). The chain's CDR3 is CASSLNRNYEQYF. Written as DNA, the CDR3 is TGTGCTAGCAGCTTAAACAGAAACTACGAGCAGTACTTC.

The chain has TRBV24-1 and TRBJ2-1; 7 bases are a match to TRBD1. The CDR3 length is 17 residues. With V trimmed by 4 bases and J by 2 bases, 10 bases remained unmatched. Per germline, CDR1 KGHDR and CDR2 SFDVKD. CDR3 in amino acids: CATSDRTTGLTYNEQFF. In DNA, the CDR3 is TGTGCCACCAGTGACCGCACGACAGGGTTGACCTACAATGAGCAGTTCTTC.

The gene calls are TRBV3-1 (or the pseudogene TRBV3-2) and TRBJ2-5; TRBD2 matches 9 bases. V shed 3 bases, J shed 5 bases, and the junction held 16 bases outside the gene matches. The CDR3 contains 18 residues. Germline lookup yields CDR1 LGHDT and CDR2 YNNKEL (reference sequence). CDR3 nucleotides: TGTGCCAGCAGCCACTTAGAGGGTCTAGCGGGGCTCAGGGAGACCCAGTACTTC. Amino acid sequence: CASSHLEGLAGLRETQYF.

The chain links TRBV14 to TRBJ2-7, with no clear D. This CDR3 has 11 residues. In germline, CDR1 is SGHDN, CDR2 FVKESK. V lost 1 base to trimming and J lost 6 bases, with 4 bases between them. The CDR3, as DNA: TGTGCCAGCAGCCAAGCTTTCGAGCAGTACTTC. The encoded protein is CASSQAFEQYF. Full variable domain (missing parts from reference TRBV14 and TRBJ2-7): EAGVTQFPSHSVIEKGQTVTLRCDPISGHDNLYWYRRVMGKEIKFLLHFVKESKQDESGMPNNRFLAERTGGTYSTLKVQPAELEDSGVYFCASSQAFEQYFGPGTRLTVT.

This clone occurred once. This chain uses TRBV4-2 with TRBJ2-2, with 10 bases matching TRBD2. The ends lost 4 bases at V and 5 bases at J; junction bases unmatched: 7. CDR1 is LGHNA, CDR2 YNFKEQ, per germline. CDR3 length: 16 amino acids. The DNA for the CDR3 is TGTGCCAGCAGCCCAAGTACTAGCGGGGAAACCGGGGAGCTGTTTTTT. Translated: CASSPSTSGETGELFF.